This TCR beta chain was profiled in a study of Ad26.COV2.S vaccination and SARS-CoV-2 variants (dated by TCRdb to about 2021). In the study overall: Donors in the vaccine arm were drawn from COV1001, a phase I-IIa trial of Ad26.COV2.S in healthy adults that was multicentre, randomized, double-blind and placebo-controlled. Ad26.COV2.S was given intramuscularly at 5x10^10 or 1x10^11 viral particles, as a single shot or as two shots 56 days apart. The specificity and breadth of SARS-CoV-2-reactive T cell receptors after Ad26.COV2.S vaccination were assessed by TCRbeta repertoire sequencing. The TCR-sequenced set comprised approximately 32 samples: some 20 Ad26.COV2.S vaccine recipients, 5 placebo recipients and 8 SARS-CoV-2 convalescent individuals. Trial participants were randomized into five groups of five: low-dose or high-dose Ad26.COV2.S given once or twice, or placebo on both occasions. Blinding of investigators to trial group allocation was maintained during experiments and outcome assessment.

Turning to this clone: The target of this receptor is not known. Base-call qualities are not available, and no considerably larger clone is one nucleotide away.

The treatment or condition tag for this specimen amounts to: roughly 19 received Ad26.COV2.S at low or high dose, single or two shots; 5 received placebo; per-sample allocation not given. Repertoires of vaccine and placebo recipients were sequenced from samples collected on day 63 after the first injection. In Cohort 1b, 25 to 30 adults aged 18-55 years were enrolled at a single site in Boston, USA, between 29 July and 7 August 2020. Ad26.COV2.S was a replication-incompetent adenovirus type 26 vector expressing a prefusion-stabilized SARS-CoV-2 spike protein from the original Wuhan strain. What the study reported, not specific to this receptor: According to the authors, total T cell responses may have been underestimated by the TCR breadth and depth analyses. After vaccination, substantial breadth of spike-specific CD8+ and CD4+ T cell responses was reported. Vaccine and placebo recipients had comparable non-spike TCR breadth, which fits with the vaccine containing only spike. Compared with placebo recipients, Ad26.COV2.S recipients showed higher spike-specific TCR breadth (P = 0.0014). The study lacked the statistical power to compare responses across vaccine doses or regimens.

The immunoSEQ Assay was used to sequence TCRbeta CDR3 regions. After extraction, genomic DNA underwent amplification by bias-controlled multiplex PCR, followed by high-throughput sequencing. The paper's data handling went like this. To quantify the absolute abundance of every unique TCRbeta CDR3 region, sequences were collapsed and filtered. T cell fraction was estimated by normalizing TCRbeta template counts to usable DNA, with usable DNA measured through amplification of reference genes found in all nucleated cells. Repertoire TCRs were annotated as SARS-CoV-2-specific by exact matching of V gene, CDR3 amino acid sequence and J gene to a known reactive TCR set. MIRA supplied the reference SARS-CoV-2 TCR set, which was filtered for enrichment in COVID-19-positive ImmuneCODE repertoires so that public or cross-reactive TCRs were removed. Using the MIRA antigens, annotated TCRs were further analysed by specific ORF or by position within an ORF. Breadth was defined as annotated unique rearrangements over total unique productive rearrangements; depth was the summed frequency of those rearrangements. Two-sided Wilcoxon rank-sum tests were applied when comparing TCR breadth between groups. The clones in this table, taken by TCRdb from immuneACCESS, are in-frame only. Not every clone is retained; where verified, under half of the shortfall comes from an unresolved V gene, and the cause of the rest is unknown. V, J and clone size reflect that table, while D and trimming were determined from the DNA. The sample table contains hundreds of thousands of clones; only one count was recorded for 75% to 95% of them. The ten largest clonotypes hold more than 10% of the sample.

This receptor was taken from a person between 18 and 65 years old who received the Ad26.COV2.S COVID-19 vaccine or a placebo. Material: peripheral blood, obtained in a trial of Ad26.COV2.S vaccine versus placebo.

The sequenced DNA is TGCGCCAGCAGCGTTGACAGGTTGAGCACCGGGGAGCTGTTTTTT. Its protein reads: CASSVDRLSTGELFF. The chain is assembled from TRBV4-1 and TRBJ2-2, and possibly TRBD1, on 6 matching bases. CDR1 and CDR2, looked up from the germline V gene, are MGHRA and YSYEKL. The junction carries 14 bases between V and J, which are trimmed by 5 bases and 4 bases respectively. Reading from cysteine to phenylalanine, the CDR3 counts 15 amino acids. The sequence is cut down to CDR3 DNA, 45 bases in frame from base 1.